This TCR beta chain was sequenced in a study of cytotoxic CD8 clonotypes in ibrutinib-treated CLL. Study background: Response sampling took place at median 12 months of treatment, range 6 to 36.

The germline CDR1 and CDR2 sequences are SGHRS and YFSETQ. The CDR3 length is 14 residues. V gave up 1 base and J gave up 6 bases; unmatched junction bases: 3. The table lists this clone with a count of one. Cryopreserved PBMCs yielded about 2 micrograms of genomic DNA for TCR beta libraries. The assay was immunoSEQ multiplex PCR, and TCRdb's table has in-frame clones only and misses some. The table has 140,000 to 150,000 clones, 60% to 85% seen once. This TCR was recovered from a human donor with chronic lymphocytic leukemia. The rearrangement links TRBV5-1 to TRBJ2-1; 8 bases are a match to TRBD1. The specimen comprised PBMCs, sampled after 24 months of ibrutinib treatment. The CDR3 sequence is CASSLTGGGNEQFF. CDR3 nucleotide sequence: TGCGCCAGCAGCTTGACAGGGGGAGGCAATGAGCAGTTCTTC.